The 12 T cell receptor beta chains listed next were all sequenced from one sample in a study of cytomegalovirus exposure and HLA in healthy donors. Amplification used 60 Vbeta primers and 13 Jbeta primers. This table comes from immunoSEQ multiplex PCR, and its TCRdb copy is limited to in-frame clones, with some not included. The profile shows about 160,000 clones, more than 60% of them singletons. The specimen sequenced was PBMCs. The receptor set was obtained from a man aged 35-49 years in good health and CMV-seronegative.

This clone was found once. The genes are TRBV7-2 and TRBJ2-5; the D is unclear. Germline V gives CDR1 SGHTA, CDR2 FQGNSA. This CDR3 comprises 17 residues. V shed 4 bases and J shed 1 base, with 19 bases lying between them. The CDR3, as DNA: TGTGCCAGCAGCTCCTCCCCAAGCGCGCTACCCCAAGAGACCCAGTACTTC. Its protein is CASSSSPSALPQETQYF.

The chain recombines TRBV6-1 with TRBJ1-5, with D hard to call. Germline CDR1 is MNHNS and CDR2 is SASEGT. The CDR3 sequence is 15 residues long. V lost 0 bases to trimming and J lost 5 bases, with 11 bases between them. CDR3: CASSEAGGSYQPQHF. The DNA for the CDR3 is TGTGCCAGCAGTGAAGCTGGAGGGAGTTATCAGCCCCAGCATTTT.

The gene calls are TRBV19 and TRBJ1-1; TRBD1 matches 7 bases. Germline assignment: CDR1 LNHDA and CDR2 SQIVND (reference sequence). The CDR3 is 14 amino acids. With 5 bases clipped from V and 10 bases from J, the junction kept 13 bases outside the gene matches. CDR3 coding DNA: TGTGCCAGTAGTGCCTGGGACAGCCACCAGTTAGCTTTCTTT. This encodes CASSAWDSHQLAFF.

The chain couples TRBV7-8 to TRBJ1-1, with a possible D match to TRBD1 (6 bases). CDR1 and CDR2 from the germline V gene are SGHVS and FQNEAQ. The CDR3 loop spans 15 amino acids. Trimming removed 5 bases from V and 1 base from J, with 14 bases in between. The CDR3 loop is CASSLLQGPNTEAFF. The DNA of the CDR3 is TGTGCCAGCAGCCTCCTACAGGGACCGAACACTGAAGCTTTCTTT.

The gene calls are TRBV5-1 and TRBJ2-5; 14 bases map to TRBD2. V trimming: 4 bases; J trimming: 5 bases; junction bases outside the gene matches: 7. In germline, CDR1 is SGHRS, CDR2 YFSETQ. This CDR3 region has 16 residues. CDR3 amino acids: CASSVGLAGAGETQYF. The CDR3 bases are TGCGCCAGCAGCGTGGGACTAGCGGGGGCCGGGGAGACCCAGTACTTC.

The genes are TRBV4-1 and TRBJ2-5; 9 positions agree with TRBD1. Gene TRBJ2-7 matches the end of the DNA better, so the J call may be wrong. The CDR3 has 16 amino acids. The V gene's germline CDR1 is MGHRA and CDR2 YSYEKL. The CDR3 reads CASSQDRGQGYYEQYF. The CDR3 DNA reads as TGCGCCAGCAGCCAAGATAGGGGACAGGGTTACTACGAGCAGTACTTC.

The CDR3 DNA reads as TGTGCCAGCAGCTTAGGGACAGGCCTTCAGCCCCAGCATTTT. Translated, it gives CASSLGTGLQPQHF. This sequence joins TRBV7-2 and TRBJ1-5, with TRBD1 identical over 7 bases. Germline V gene lookup returns CDR1 SGHTA and CDR2 FQGNSA. The CDR3 is 14 amino acids. Trimming at V came to 1 base and at J to 6 bases, leaving 3 bases not matched to a gene.

The chain has TRBV28 and TRBJ2-3; D perhaps matches TRBD2 (6 bases). The CDR3 is 14 amino acids. Germline CDR1 and CDR2: MDHEN and SYDVKM. V gave up 6 bases and J gave up 4 bases, with 14 bases separating them. The CDR3 DNA reads TGTGCCAGCAGCCAGGACTACGCGGCAGATACGCAGTATTTT. It specifies CASSQDYAADTQYF.

The chain combines TRBV9 with TRBJ2-5, with D unclear. The germline gives CDR1 SGDLS, CDR2 YYNGEE. This CDR3 contains 13 residues. V was trimmed by 0 bases and J by 5 bases, leaving 8 bases between them. CDR3 region: CASSVVIGETQYF. CDR3 nucleotide sequence: TGTGCCAGCAGCGTAGTCATTGGCGAGACCCAGTACTTC.

The chain combines TRBV27 with TRBJ1-3, with D uncertain. Germline CDR1 and CDR2: MNHEY and SMNVEV (reference sequence). Trimming stripped 5 bases from V and 4 bases from J, with 9 bases between. CDR3 length equals 13 residues. CDR3 coding DNA: TGTGCCAGCAGTCGGAGTTGGGGAAACACCATATATTTT. Encoded protein: CASSRSWGNTIYF.

The J gene is TRBJ2-2, the V gene TRBV29-1; possible D gene TRBD1, 5 bases. This CDR3 spans 12 amino acids. Trimming removed 2 bases from V and 10 bases from J, with 11 bases in between. Germline V gene lookup returns CDR1 SQVTM and CDR2 ANQGSEA. In nucleotides, the CDR3 is TGCAGCGTTGAATATCAGGGTGCGGAGCTGTTTTTT. Its protein product is CSVEYQGAELFF.

The gene calls are TRBV4-2 and TRBJ2-5; D may be TRBD1 (6 bases). Trimming stripped 1 base from V and 4 bases from J, with 16 bases between. Germline CDR1 LGHNA, CDR2 YNFKEQ. CDR3 length: 16 residues. In nucleotides, the CDR3 is TGTGCCAGCAGCCAAGGCGGCACAGGGCGTCGAGAGACCCAGTACTTC. Translating gives CASSQGGTGRRETQYF.